The T cell receptor (beta chain) under discussion was sequenced for a study of brain metastases from non-small cell lung cancer (dated by TCRdb to the late 2010s). Background on the whole study: The immune microenvironment of paired resected primary tumors and brain metastases from non-small-cell lung cancer patients was profiled.

The cohort comprised 35 to 45 patients with surgically resected non-small-cell lung cancer who had both primary tumor and brain metastasis specimens. This clone has only one observation. The antigen it recognizes is unknown. The record has no base qualities; no much larger clone is one base away. Relative to germline, V is missing 3 bases and J is missing 6 bases, with 7 bases of the junction outside any gene match. The germline V gene supplies CDR1 MRHNA and CDR2 SNTAGT. The CDR3 measures 15 amino acids from cysteine to phenylalanine. Here the CDR3 DNA is all that survives: 45 bases in frame from base 1. The library came from the immunoSEQ multiplex PCR assay. Alongside a 770-gene immune expression panel, the team sequenced the T-cell receptor beta chain repertoire. What TCRdb holds here is the immuneACCESS table cut down to in-frame rearrangements. Part of the clones is not present; checked against another copy, under half of the missing clones reflect an unresolved V gene, and the others are unexplained. In all, the sample holds about 1,000 clones, and just under 90% of those were seen once. The ten largest make up 7.2% of the sample.

The sequenced material came from tumor-adjacent normal tissue. The TCR sequence derives from a donor over 35 with non-small cell lung cancer. The chain uses TRBV6-4 and TRBJ2-1, with TRBD2 identical over 8 junction bases. CDR3 reads: CASSESAGDSNEQFF. The nucleotide sequence is TGTGCCAGCAGTGAATCAGCGGGGGACTCCAATGAGCAGTTCTTC.